This TCR beta chain is from a study of blood T cell repertoires in COVID-19. Whole-study context: There were acute and convalescent COVID-19 samples, and they came from the United States, Italy and Spain. Sources were T cells, B-cell-depleted T cells, or PBMCs; the material itself was cDNA or gDNA.

The data were produced by immunoSEQ multiplex PCR, yet TCRdb's version contains in-frame clones alone and is incomplete. The repertoire consists of some 120,000 clones, with approximately 80% occurring once and the leading ten covering 0.83%. After removal of 4 bases from V and 6 bases from J, the junction contained 13 bases not matched to a gene. Germline CDR1 LGHDT, CDR2 YNNKEL (reference sequence). The CDR3 has 16 amino acids. The sequenced sample consisted of peripheral blood. The genes are TRBV3-1 (or the pseudogene TRBV3-2) and TRBJ2-3; 7 bases line up with TRBD2. The clonotype was recovered from a woman in her 70s with acute or convalescent COVID-19. The CDR3 DNA is TGTGCCAGCAGCCTCCCTTTGGGGAGCGGGGCCGATACGCAGTATTTT. Protein: CASSLPLGSGADTQYF.